Below are 7 T cell receptor beta chains sequenced from a single sample in a study of blood T cells in healthy people across ages. Next came a second PCR, run for about 6 to 11 cycles, which used a sample-barcoded 5' primer along with a J-beta primer mix. TCRdb re-derived calls from the 5' RACE reads in MiXCR, one entry per CDR3 protein. Of about 800,000 distinct CDR3 sequences listed, less than 60% are singletons. The sample was blood. These receptors came from a man older than 75 in good health.

The chain employs TRBV12-3 or TRBV12-4 and TRBJ2-1; maybe TRBD2 (5 bases). With 4 bases removed from V and 0 bases from J, the gap between germline ends came to 10 bases. The CDR3 totals 15 residues. CDR3 residues: CASSYVRGSYNEQFF. CDR3 DNA sequence: TGTGCCAGCAGTTATGTCCGGGGCTCCTACAATGAGCAGTTCTTC.

This chain connects TRBV6-1 to TRBJ2-7; D could derive from TRBD1 or TRBD2 (6 bases each). The ends were cut back, 2 bases at V and 10 bases at J, with 21 bases in the middle. CDR1 MNHNS and CDR2 SASEGT come from the germline V gene. The CDR3 runs 15 residues. The chain's CDR3 is CASSESPWGADTQYF. The CDR3, as DNA: TGTGCCAGCAGTGAATCGCCTTGGGGGGCAGATACCCAGTACTTC.

J is TRBJ2-7 and V is TRBV5-1, with D possibly matching TRBD2 (6 bases). V was pared by 1 base and J by 7 bases, with 21 bases between. Germline V gene sequence: CDR1 SGHRS, CDR2 YFSETQ. This CDR3 contains 16 residues. The CDR3 nucleotides are TGCGCCAGCAGCTTGCAAGGCGGGGCCCTCTCCAATGAGCAGTACTTC. Protein: CASSLQGGALSNEQYF.

This chain links TRBV12-3 or TRBV12-4 with TRBJ1-4, with TRBD1 matching over 8 bases. Germline trimming cut 5 bases from V and 2 bases from J; bases unmatched to any gene: 13. There are 18 residues in the CDR3. CDR3 coding DNA: TGTGCCAGCAGTCCCGGGACAGGCGGTGTTGGGACTAATGAAAAACTGTTTTTT. This translates into CASSPGTGGVGTNEKLFF.

The rearrangement joins TRBV29-1 to TRBJ1-1; TRBD1 aligns across 8 bases. The CDR3 is made up of 14 amino acids. V trimming: 4 bases; J trimming: 6 bases; junction bases outside the gene matches: 10. Germline values: CDR1 SQVTM, CDR2 ANQGSEA. The CDR3 sequence: CSVVSGGLGSEAFF. The CDR3 DNA is TGCAGCGTTGTATCAGGGGGCCTCGGGTCTGAAGCTTTCTTT.

At least ten counts were recorded for this clonotype. V gene TRBV5-1 combines with J gene TRBJ1-4; perhaps TRBD1 as D (6 bases). Germline V gene sequence: CDR1 SGHRS, CDR2 YFSETQ. Trimming took off 0 bases at V and 8 bases at J, with 14 bases between the two ends. This CDR3 comprises 15 residues. The CDR3 region is CASSLDRASDEKLFF. The CDR3 DNA reads as TGCGCCAGCAGCTTGGACAGGGCGTCTGACGAAAAACTGTTTTTT.

J is TRBJ2-5 and V is TRBV3-1; unclear D gene. This CDR3 comprises 13 residues. Trimming left V 1 base short and J 11 bases short, with 14 bases between. Germline CDR1 LGHDT, CDR2 YNNKEL (reference sequence). The CDR3 reads CASSQAQANEQYF. In DNA, the CDR3 is TGTGCCAGCAGCCAAGCTCAAGCTAATGAGCAGTACTTC.